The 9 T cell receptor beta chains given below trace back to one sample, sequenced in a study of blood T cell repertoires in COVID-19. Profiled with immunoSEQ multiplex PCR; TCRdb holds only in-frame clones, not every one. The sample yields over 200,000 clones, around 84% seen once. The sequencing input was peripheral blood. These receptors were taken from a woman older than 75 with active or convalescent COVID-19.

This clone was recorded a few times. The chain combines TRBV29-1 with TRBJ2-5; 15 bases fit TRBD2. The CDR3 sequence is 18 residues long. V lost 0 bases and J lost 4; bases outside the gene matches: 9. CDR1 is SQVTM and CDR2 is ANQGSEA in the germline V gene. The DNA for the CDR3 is TGCAGCGTTGAAGACTGGACTAGCGGGAGGGCTTTAGGAGAGACCCAGTACTTC. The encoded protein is CSVEDWTSGRALGETQYF.

CDR3 sequence: CASSPLTKRNTEAFF. The CDR3 DNA sequence: TGTGCCAGCAGCCCACTCACTAAAAGGAACACTGAAGCTTTCTTT. The gene calls are TRBV2 and TRBJ1-1; D is unresolved. The CDR3 extends over 15 amino acids. Between the trimmed V and J ends, which lost 6 bases and 1 base, there was a span of 15 bases. In germline, CDR1 is SNHLY, CDR2 FYNNEI.

The CDR3 DNA is TGCGCCAGCAGCCCCGGGACAGGGACTGAAAAACTGTTTTTT. Translation gives CASSPGTGTEKLFF. J is TRBJ1-4 and V is TRBV5-1, with TRBD1 matching 9 bases. Germline V CDR1 and CDR2: SGHRS, YFSETQ. CDR3 length equals 14 residues. The junction had 5 bases not matched to a gene; V was cut back by 4 bases and J by 7 bases.

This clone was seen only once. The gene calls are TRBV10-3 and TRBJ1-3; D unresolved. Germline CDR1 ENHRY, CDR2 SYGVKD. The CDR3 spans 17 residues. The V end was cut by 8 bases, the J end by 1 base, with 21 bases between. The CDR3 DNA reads TGTGCCATCGGGAGTTTAAAGGGATCTACATCTGGAAACACCATATATTTT. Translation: CAIGSLKGSTSGNTIYF.

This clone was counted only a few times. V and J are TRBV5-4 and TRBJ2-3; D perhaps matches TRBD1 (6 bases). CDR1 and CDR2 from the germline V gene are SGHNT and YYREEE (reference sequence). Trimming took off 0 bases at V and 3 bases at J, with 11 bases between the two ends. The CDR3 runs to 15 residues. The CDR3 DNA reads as TGTGCCAGCAGCTTGGGGGGGCAGGTTACAGATACGCAGTATTTT. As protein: CASSLGGQVTDTQYF.

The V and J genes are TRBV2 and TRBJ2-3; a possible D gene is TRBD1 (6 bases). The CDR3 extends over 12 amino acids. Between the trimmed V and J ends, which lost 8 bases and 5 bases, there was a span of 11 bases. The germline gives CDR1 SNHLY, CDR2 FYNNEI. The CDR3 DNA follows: TGTGCCAGCGAAAAGGGGGTAGATACGCAGTATTTT. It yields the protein CASEKGVDTQYF.

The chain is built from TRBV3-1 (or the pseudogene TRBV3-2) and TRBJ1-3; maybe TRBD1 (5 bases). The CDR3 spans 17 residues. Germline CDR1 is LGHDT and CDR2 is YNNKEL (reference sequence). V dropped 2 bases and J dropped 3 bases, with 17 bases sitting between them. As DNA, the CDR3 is TGTGCCAGCAGCCAACGACGACCCCAGGGCAGTGGAAACACCATATATTTT. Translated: CASSQRRPQGSGNTIYF.

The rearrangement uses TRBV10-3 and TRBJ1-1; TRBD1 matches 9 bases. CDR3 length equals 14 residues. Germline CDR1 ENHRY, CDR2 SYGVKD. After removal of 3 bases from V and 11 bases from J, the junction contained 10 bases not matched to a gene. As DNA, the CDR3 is TGTGCCATCAGTGACACTTCCGGGACAGGGCGGGCTTTCTTT. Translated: CAISDTSGTGRAFF.

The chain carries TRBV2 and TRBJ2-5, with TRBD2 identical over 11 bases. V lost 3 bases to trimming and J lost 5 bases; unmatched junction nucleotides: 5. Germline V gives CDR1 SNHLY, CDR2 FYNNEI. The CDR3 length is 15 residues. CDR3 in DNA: TGTGCCAGCAGTGACCGACTAGCGGGGAGGGAGACCCAGTACTTC. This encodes CASSDRLAGRETQYF.